This T cell receptor beta chain came from a study of cytomegalovirus exposure and HLA in healthy donors. Vbeta (60) and Jbeta (13) primers were used in the PCR. Assay: immunoSEQ multiplex PCR; the TCRdb copy retains only in-frame clones and omits some. The sample has 100,000 or so clones; 74% are singletons. V gave up 0 bases and J gave up 0 bases, with 14 bases separating them. Germline assignment: CDR1 LNHNV and CDR2 YYDKDF (reference sequence). CDR3 length: 17 residues. The gene calls are TRBV15 and TRBJ1-1; a weak D match, TRBD1 (5 bases). The sequenced material came from PBMCs. The clonotype was recovered from a human donor in good health. CDR3 DNA sequence: TGTGCCACCAGCAGAGATCTGGTAGGGGCCTTGAACACTGAAGCTTTCTTT. This encodes CATSRDLVGALNTEAFF.